The source of this T cell receptor beta chain is a study of technical replicates of blood from a few donors. This CDR3 has 15 amino acids. The germline CDR1 and CDR2 sequences are SGHNT and YYREEE (reference sequence). V was clipped by 0 bases and J by 3 bases, with 10 bases between them. Sequencing was performed with immunoSEQ multiplex PCR; in TCRdb, only in-frame clones are kept and a portion is missing. The repertoire has roughly 90,000 clones, about 96% of them found once; the top ten carry approximately 0.37%. Sequencing input: T cells isolated from PBMCs. This chain links TRBV5-4 with TRBJ1-5, with D unresolved. The clonotype originates from a human donor in good health. The DNA for the CDR3 is TGTGCCAGCAGCTTGGGAGAGGCAGTCAATCAGCCCCAGCATTTT. Protein sequence: CASSLGEAVNQPQHF.